The 18 T cell receptor beta chains below come from one sample, sequenced in a study of blood T cell repertoires in COVID-19. Measured with immunoSEQ multiplex PCR; TCRdb has only the in-frame clones, and not every one. The table shows some 350,000 clones, with roughly nine tenths occurring only once. Sequenced input: PBMCs or T cells enriched from blood (not recorded which). The receptors originated from a man younger than 35 who had recovered from COVID-19.

This rearrangement joins TRBV7-2 to TRBJ2-7, with 7 positions matching TRBD1. Germline V CDR1 and CDR2: SGHTA, FQGNSA. This CDR3 has 16 residues. Trimming cost V 2 bases and J 3 bases; bases outside gene matches: 10. CDR3 residues: CASSLSGQDKGYEQYF. CDR3 nucleotides: TGTGCCAGCAGCTTATCCGGACAGGATAAAGGCTACGAGCAGTACTTC.

The V gene is TRBV5-8, the J gene TRBJ2-5, with TRBD2 matching 10 bases. V dropped 0 bases and J dropped 3; count of bases not matched to a gene: 5. CDR3 length: 16 residues. Per germline, CDR1 SGHTS and CDR2 YDEGEE. CDR3 sequence (DNA): TGTGCCAGCAGCTTGGGCCCTGGACTAGCGGAAGAGACCCAGTACTTC. It specifies CASSLGPGLAEETQYF. Combining the CDR3 with reference TRBV5-8 and TRBJ2-5 gives the whole variable domain EAGVTQSPTHLIKTRGQQATLRCSPISGHTSVYWYQQALGLGLQFLLWYDEGEERNRGNFPPRFSGRQFPNYSSELNVNALELEDSALYLCASSLGPGLAEETQYFGPGTRLLVL.

V usage is TRBV6-5 and J usage is TRBJ1-2; TRBD1 matches 10 bases. The trim removed 2 bases at V and 7 bases at J, leaving 10 bases unmatched. The CDR3 extends over 16 amino acids. Germline CDR1 MNHEY, CDR2 SVGAGI. The CDR3: CASSYKVGTGVSGYTF. The CDR3 DNA reads as TGTGCCAGCAGTTACAAAGTAGGGACAGGGGTTTCTGGCTACACCTTC.

The chain employs TRBV2 and TRBJ1-2; 9 bases match TRBD1. J was trimmed by 3 bases and V by 6 bases; bases with no gene match: 8. Germline-derived CDR1 and CDR2 are SNHLY and FYNNEI. This CDR3 is 15 amino acids long. The CDR3 DNA sequence: TGTGCCAGCAGAGGCACAGGGGGCTTTCACTATGGCTACACCTTC. The encoded protein is CASRGTGGFHYGYTF.

This clone was observed a single time. The chain is built from TRBV10-3 and TRBJ2-5, with D possibly TRBD1 on 6 matching bases. The CDR3 runs to 15 residues. Germline V CDR1 and CDR2: ENHRY, SYGVKD. V lost 0 bases to trimming and J lost 1 base, with 9 bases between them. CDR3 coding DNA: TGTGCCATCAGTGAGTCGGGGGCCCTCCAAGAGACCCAGTACTTC. Translating gives CAISESGALQETQYF.

This clone occurred once. The chain combines TRBV27 with TRBJ2-1; 8 bases are a match to TRBD1. From germline, CDR1 is MNHEY and CDR2 SMNVEV (reference sequence). This CDR3 region has 13 residues. V gave up 2 bases and J gave up 12 bases; unmatched junction bases: 6. The CDR3 DNA sequence: TGTGCCAGCAGTTTAGTACAGGGGGTTTTGCAGTTCTTC. Its protein is CASSLVQGVLQFF.

The V and J genes are TRBV6-5 and TRBJ2-7; TRBD1 aligns across 11 bases. Germline V lookup: CDR1 MNHEY, CDR2 SVGAGI. The length of the CDR3 is 14 residues. The trim removed 10 bases at V and 7 bases at J, leaving 12 bases unmatched. CDR3 bases: TGTGCCACTGCTACTCGGACAGGGGGCAGTGAGCAGTACTTC. Its protein product is CATATRTGGSEQYF.

The V gene is TRBV30, the J gene TRBJ1-3, with 7 bases that match TRBD1. This CDR3 is built from 16 residues. Trimming took 2 bases from V and 0 from J; bases not matched to a gene: 7. Germline assignment: CDR1 GTSNPN and CDR2 SVGIG (reference sequence). CDR3 bases: TGTGCCTGGAGTTGGGACAGAACTTTCTCTGGAAACACCATATATTTT. This gives the protein CAWSWDRTFSGNTIYF. The variable domain in full, completed from reference TRBV30 and TRBJ1-3, reads SQTIHQWPATLVQPVGSPLSLECTVEGTSNPNLYWYRQAAGRGLQLLFYSVGIGQISSEVPQNLSASRPQDRQFILSSKKLLLSDSGFYLCAWSWDRTFSGNTIYFGEGSWLTVV.

The chain carries TRBV10-2 and TRBJ1-1; D ambiguous. Trimming cost V 4 bases and J 5 bases, with 11 bases left between them. The germline V gene encodes CDR1 WSHSY and CDR2 SAAADI. The CDR3 runs 13 residues. The CDR3 DNA reads as TGCGCCAGCAGTGTCCCGGGAGGGACTGAAGCTTTCTTT. It is translated as CASSVPGGTEAFF.

The chain links TRBV15 to TRBJ2-7, with 9 bases lining up with TRBD1. This CDR3 region has 16 residues. Germline lookup yields CDR1 LNHNV and CDR2 YYDKDF (reference sequence). After removal of 1 base from V and 0 bases from J, the junction contained 4 bases not matched to a gene. This CDR3 is CATSRGQGEASYEQYF. The CDR3, as DNA: TGTGCCACCAGCAGAGGACAGGGGGAGGCCTCCTACGAGCAGTACTTC.

The rearrangement links TRBV7-8 to TRBJ1-1; 7 bases line up with TRBD1. CDR1 and CDR2 from the germline V gene are SGHVS and FQNEAQ. This CDR3 is 16 amino acids long. J lost 5 bases, V lost 0 bases, and 9 bases had no gene match. The CDR3 sequence is CASSLARGGSFTEAFF. For the CDR3, the DNA is TGTGCCAGCAGCTTAGCTAGAGGGGGCAGTTTTACTGAAGCTTTCTTT.

This sequence joins TRBV5-1 and TRBJ2-1, with 12 bases fitting TRBD2. The germline gives CDR1 SGHRS, CDR2 YFSETQ. The CDR3 is 15 amino acids. Trimming removed 3 bases from V and 6 bases from J; junction bases left unmatched: 4. The CDR3 DNA reads TGCGCCAGCAGCTCTGAGACTAGCGGGAGCAATGAGCAGTTCTTC. Translating it yields CASSSETSGSNEQFF.

The V gene is TRBV12-3 or TRBV12-4, the J gene TRBJ2-7; TRBD1 agrees at 9 bases. CDR3 size: 12 residues. V lost 8 bases and J lost 5; bases outside the gene matches: 4. CDR3: CASRTGANEQYF. The CDR3 DNA is TGTGCCAGCCGGACAGGGGCCAACGAGCAGTACTTC.

The genes are TRBV15 and TRBJ2-1; 11 bases match TRBD1. With V trimmed by 5 bases and J by 10 bases, 7 bases remained unmatched. The CDR3 extends over 14 amino acids. Per germline, CDR1 LNHNV and CDR2 YYDKDF (reference sequence). Here the CDR3 DNA reads TGTGCCACCAGCCTAGGGACAGGGGGAAAAGAGCAGTTCTTC. This sequence encodes CATSLGTGGKEQFF. Full variable domain (missing parts from reference TRBV15 and TRBJ2-1): DAMVIQNPRYQVTQFGKPVTLSCSQTLNHNVMYWYQQKSSQAPKLLFHYYDKDFNNEADTPDNFQSRRPNTSFCFLDIRSPGLGDTAMYLCATSLGTGGKEQFFGPGTRLTVL.

The CDR3 bases are TGCAGCGCACAGGTCTCTGGGGCCAACGTCCTGACTTTC. Translation gives CSAQVSGANVLTF. The V and J genes are TRBV29-1 and TRBJ2-6; TRBD1 is a possible D gene (5 bases). Germline V lookup: CDR1 SQVTM, CDR2 ANQGSEA. The CDR3 extends over 13 amino acids. The germline V and J ends were trimmed by 7 bases and 0 bases, with 7 bases remaining between them.

The V and J genes are TRBV6-5 and TRBJ1-5; the D is unclear. Trimming shortened V by 8 bases and J by 7 bases, and 12 bases separated the two germline ends. The CDR3 contains 12 residues. CDR1 and CDR2 from the germline V gene are MNHEY and SVGAGI. CDR3 coding DNA: TGTGCCAGCGGAAATGAGAGGCAGCCCCAGCATTTT. It is translated as CASGNERQPQHF.

The rearrangement uses TRBV3-1 (or the pseudogene TRBV3-2) and TRBJ2-1, with 9 bases aligning to TRBD2. The CDR3 sequence is 14 residues long. Unmatched junction bases numbered 7, after V lost 4 bases and J lost 9 bases. Germline assignment: CDR1 LGHDT and CDR2 YNNKEL (reference sequence). The CDR3 nucleotides read TGTGCCAGCAGCCCCAAGGGACTAGCAGCTGAGCAGTTCTTC. It is translated as CASSPKGLAAEQFF.

The rearrangement joins TRBV5-5 to TRBJ1-2, with D possibly being TRBD1 (6 bases). CDR3 size: 13 residues. Per the germline V gene, CDR1 is SGHKS and CDR2 is YYEKEE (reference sequence). Trimming took 4 bases from V and 3 from J, leaving 10 bases between them. The CDR3 protein is CASSPNRDYGYTF. Written as DNA, the CDR3 is TGTGCCAGCAGCCCCAACAGGGACTATGGCTACACCTTC.